This TCR beta chain was recorded in a study of cytomegalovirus exposure and HLA in healthy donors. As for the study in general: Among the 398 genotyped donors, approximately 80% were placed in the Caucasian-associated ancestry cluster.

The primer mix had 60 Vbeta and 13 Jbeta primers. The protocol was immunoSEQ multiplex PCR, while the TCRdb copy is restricted to in-frame clones and leaves out a portion. The repertoire has around 150,000 clones, about 66% of them found once; the top ten carry 1.5% to 2%. The CDR3 totals 15 residues. Trimming took 0 bases from V and 2 from J, leaving 11 bases between them. Germline-derived CDR1 and CDR2 are LNHDA and SQIVND (reference sequence). The material sequenced was PBMCs. This TCR came from a human donor in good health. The rearrangement joins TRBV19 to TRBJ2-7; weak D call: TRBD2 (6 bases). CDR3 nucleotide sequence: TGTGCCAGTAGTATAGATGGCGGGACGACCTACGAGCAGTACTTC. It codes for CASSIDGGTTYEQYF.